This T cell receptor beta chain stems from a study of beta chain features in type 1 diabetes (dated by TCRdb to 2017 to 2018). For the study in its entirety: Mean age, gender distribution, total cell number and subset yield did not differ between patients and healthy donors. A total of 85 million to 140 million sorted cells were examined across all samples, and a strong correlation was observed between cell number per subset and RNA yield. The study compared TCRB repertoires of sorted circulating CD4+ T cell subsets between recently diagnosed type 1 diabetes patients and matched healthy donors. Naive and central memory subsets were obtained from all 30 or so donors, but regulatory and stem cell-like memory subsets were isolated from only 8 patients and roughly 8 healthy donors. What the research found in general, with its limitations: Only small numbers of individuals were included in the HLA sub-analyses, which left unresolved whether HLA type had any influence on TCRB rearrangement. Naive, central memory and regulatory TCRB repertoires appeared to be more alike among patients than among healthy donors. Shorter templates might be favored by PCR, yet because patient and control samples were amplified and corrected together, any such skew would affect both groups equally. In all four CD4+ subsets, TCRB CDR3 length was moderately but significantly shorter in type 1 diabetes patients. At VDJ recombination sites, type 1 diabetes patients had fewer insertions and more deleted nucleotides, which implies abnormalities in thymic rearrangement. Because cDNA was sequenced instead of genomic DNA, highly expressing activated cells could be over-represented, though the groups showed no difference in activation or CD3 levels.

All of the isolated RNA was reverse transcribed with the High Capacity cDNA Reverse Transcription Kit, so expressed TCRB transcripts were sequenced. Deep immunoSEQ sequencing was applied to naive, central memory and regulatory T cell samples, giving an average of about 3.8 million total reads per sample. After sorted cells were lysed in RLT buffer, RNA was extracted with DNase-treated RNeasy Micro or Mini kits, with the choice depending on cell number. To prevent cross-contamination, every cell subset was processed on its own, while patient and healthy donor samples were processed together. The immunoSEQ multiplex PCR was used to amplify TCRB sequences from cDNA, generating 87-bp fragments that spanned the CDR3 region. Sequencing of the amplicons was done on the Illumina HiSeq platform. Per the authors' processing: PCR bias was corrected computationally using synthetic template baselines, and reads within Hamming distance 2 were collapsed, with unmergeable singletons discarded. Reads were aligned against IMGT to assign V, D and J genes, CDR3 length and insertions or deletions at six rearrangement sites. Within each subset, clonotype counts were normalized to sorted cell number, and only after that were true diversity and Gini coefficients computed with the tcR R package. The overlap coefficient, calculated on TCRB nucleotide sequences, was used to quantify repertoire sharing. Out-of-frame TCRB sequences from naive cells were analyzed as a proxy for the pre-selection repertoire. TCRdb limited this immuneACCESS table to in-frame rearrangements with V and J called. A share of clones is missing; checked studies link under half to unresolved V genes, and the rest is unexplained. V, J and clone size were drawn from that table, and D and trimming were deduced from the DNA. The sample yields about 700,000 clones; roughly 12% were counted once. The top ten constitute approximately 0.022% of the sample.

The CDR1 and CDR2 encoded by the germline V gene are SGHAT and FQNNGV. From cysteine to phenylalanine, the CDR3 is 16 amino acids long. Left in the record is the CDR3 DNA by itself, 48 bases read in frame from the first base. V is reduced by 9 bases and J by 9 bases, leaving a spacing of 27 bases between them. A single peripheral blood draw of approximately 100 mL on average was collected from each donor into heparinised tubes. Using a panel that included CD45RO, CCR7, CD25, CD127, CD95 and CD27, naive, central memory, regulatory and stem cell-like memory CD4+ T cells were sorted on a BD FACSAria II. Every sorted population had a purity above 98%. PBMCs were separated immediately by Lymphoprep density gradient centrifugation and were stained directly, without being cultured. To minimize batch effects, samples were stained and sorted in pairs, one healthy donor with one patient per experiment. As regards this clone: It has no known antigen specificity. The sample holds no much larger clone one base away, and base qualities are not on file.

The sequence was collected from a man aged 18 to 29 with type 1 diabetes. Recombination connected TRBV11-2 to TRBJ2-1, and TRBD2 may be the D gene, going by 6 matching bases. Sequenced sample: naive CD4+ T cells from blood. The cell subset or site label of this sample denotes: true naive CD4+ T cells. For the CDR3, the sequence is CASLVGSPLLGSEQFF. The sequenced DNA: TGTGCCAGTCTAGTTGGGAGTCCGCTCCTCGGGAGTGAGCAGTTCTTC.